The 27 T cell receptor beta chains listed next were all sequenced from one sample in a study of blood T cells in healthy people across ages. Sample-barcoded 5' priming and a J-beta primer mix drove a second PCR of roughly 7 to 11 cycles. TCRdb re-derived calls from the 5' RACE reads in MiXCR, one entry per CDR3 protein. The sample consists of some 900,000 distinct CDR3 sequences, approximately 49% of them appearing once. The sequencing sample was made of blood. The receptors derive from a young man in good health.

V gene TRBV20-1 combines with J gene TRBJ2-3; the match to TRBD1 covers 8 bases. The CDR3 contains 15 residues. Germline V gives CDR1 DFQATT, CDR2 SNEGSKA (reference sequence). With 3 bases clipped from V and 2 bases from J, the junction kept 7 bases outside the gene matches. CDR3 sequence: CSASQGAIPTDTQYF. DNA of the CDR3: TGCAGTGCTAGCCAGGGGGCGATCCCCACAGATACGCAGTATTTT.

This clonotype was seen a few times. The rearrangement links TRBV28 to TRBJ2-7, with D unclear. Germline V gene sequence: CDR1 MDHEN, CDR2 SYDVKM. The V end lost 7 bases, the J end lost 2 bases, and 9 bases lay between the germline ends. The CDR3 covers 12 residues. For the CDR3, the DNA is TGTGCCAGCATGAGCAGTACCTACGAGCAGTACTTC. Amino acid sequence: CASMSSTYEQYF.

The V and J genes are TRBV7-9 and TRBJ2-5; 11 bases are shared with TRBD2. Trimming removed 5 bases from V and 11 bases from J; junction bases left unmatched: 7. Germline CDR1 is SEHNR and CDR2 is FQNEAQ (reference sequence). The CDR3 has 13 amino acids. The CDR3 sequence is CASSAGLAEEQYF. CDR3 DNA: TGTGCCAGCAGCGCGGGACTAGCGGAAGAGCAGTACTTC.

CDR3 sequence: CASSAHRVNTGELFF. The CDR3 nucleotides are TGTGCCAGCAGTGCCCACAGGGTTAACACCGGGGAGCTGTTTTTT. This chain connects TRBV28 to TRBJ2-2; possible D gene TRBD1, 6 bases. In germline, CDR1 is MDHEN, CDR2 SYDVKM. V dropped 5 bases and J dropped 2 bases, with 12 bases sitting between them. CDR3 length equals 15 residues. Full variable domain (remainder filled in from reference TRBV28 and TRBJ2-2): DVKVTQSSRYLVKRTGEKVFLECVQDMDHENMFWYRQDPGLGLRLIYFSYDVKMKEKGDIPEGYSVSREKKERFSLILESASTNQTSMYLCASSAHRVNTGELFFGEGSRLTVL.

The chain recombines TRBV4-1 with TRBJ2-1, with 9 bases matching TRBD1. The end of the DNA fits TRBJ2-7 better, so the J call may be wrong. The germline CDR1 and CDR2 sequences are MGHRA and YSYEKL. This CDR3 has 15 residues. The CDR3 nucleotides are TGCGCCAGCAGCCAAGATGCGGACAGGGGAGGCGAGCAGTACTTC. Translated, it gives CASSQDADRGGEQYF.

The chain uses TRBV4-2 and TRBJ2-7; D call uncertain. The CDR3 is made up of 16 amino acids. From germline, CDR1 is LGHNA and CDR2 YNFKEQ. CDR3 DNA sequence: TGTGTCGGCAGCCAAGTAAGCTCTCGTGGGTCCTACGAGCAGTACTTC. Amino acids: CVGSQVSSRGSYEQYF.

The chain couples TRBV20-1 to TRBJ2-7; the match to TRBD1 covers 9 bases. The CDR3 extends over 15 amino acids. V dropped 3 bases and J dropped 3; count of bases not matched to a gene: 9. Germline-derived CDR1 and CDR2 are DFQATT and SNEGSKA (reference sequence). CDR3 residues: CSARQPGQGHYEQYF. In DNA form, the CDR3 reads TGCAGTGCTAGGCAGCCGGGACAGGGACACTACGAGCAGTACTTC.

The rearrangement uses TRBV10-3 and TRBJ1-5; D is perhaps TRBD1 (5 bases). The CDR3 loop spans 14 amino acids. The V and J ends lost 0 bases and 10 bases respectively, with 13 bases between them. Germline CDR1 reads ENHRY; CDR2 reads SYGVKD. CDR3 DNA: TGTGCCATCAGTGAGTCGACGGGGGGAGGACCCCAGCATTTT. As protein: CAISESTGGGPQHF.

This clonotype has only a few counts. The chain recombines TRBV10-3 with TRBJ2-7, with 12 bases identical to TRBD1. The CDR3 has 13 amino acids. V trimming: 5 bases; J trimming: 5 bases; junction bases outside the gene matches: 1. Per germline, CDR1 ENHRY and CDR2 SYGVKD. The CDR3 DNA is TGTGCCATCAGTCGGGACAGGGGGCACGAGCAGTACTTC. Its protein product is CAISRDRGHEQYF.

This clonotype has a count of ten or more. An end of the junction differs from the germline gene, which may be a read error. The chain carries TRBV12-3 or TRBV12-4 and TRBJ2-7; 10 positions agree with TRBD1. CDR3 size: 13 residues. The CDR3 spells CASSPGQGYEQYF. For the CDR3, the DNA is TGCGCCAGCAGCCCGGGACAGGGGTACGAGCAGTACTTC.

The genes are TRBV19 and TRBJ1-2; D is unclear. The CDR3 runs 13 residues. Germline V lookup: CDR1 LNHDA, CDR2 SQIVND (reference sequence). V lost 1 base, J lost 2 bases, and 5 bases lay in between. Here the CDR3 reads CASSIAVNYGYTF. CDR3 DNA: TGTGCCAGTAGTATAGCTGTGAACTATGGCTACACCTTC.

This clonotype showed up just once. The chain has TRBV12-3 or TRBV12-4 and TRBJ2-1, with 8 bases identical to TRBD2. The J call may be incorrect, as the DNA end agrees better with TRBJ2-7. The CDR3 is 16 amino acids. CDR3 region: CASSFVGGGKDNEQYF. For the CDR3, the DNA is TGTGCCAGCAGTTTCGTCGGCGGGGGGAAAGACAATGAGCAGTACTTC.

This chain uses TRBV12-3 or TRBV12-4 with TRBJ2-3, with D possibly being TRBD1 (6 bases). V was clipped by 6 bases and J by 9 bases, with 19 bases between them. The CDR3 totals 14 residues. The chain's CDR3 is CASSLRQGKDTQYF. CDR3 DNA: TGTGCCAGCAGCCTTCGCCAGGGGAAAGACACGCAGTATTTT.

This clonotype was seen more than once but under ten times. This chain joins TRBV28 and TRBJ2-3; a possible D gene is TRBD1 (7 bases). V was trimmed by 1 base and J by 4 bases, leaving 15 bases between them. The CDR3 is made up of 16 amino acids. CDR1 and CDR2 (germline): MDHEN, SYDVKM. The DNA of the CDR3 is TGTGCCAGCAGTTTATCAGGGGGGCAGCCCGCAGATACGCAGTATTTT. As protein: CASSLSGGQPADTQYF.

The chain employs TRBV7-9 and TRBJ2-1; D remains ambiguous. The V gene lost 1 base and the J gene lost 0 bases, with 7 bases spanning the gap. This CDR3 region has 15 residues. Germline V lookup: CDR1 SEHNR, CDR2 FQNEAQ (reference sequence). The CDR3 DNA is TGTGCCAGCAGCTTAGACACCAACTCCTACAATGAGCAGTTCTTC. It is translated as CASSLDTNSYNEQFF.

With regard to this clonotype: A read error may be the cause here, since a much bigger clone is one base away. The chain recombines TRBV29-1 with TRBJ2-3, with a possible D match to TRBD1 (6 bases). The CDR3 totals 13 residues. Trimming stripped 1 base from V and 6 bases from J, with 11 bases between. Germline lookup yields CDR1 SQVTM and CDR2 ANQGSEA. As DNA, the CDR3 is TGCAGCGTTGAAGGAGGTGGGGGCGATACGCAGTATTTT. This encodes CSVEGGGGDTQYF.

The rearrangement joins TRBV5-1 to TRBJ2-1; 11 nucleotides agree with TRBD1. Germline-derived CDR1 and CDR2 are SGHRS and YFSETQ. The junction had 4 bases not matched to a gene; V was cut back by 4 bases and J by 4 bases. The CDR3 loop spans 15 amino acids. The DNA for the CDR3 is TGCGCCAGCAGCCATGGACAGGGGGCTTACAATGAGCAGTTCTTC. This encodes CASSHGQGAYNEQFF.

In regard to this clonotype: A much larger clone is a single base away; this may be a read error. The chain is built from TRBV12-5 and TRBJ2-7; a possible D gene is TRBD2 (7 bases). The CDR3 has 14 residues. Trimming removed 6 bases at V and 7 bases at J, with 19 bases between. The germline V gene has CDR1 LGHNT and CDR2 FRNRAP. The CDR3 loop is CASGAGASGNEQYF. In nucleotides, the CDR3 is TGTGCTAGTGGGGCGGGGGCGTCGGGGAATGAGCAGTACTTC.

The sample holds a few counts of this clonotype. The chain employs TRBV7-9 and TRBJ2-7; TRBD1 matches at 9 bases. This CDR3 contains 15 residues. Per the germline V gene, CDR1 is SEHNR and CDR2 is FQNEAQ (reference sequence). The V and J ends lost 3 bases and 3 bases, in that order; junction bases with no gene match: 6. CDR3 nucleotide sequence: TGTGCCAGCAGCTTCCCGGGACAGGGTATCTACGAGCAGTACTTC. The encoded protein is CASSFPGQGIYEQYF.

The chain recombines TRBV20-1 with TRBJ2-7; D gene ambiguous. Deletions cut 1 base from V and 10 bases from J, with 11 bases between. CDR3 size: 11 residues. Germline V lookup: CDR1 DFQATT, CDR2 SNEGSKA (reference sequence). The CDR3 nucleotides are TGCAGTGCTAGAGCCCCCGGTGCCCAGTACTTC. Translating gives CSARAPGAQYF.

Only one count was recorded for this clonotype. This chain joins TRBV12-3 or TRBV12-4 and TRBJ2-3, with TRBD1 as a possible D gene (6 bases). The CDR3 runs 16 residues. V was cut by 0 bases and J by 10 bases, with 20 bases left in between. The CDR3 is CASSLADTGAGVAQYF. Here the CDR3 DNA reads TGTGCCAGCAGTTTAGCCGACACAGGAGCAGGGGTCGCGCAGTATTTT.

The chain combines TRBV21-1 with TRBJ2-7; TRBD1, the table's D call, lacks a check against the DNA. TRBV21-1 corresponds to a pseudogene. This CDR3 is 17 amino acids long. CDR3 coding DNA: TGTGCCAGCAGCAAAGAGTGGTCAGGGGCCGACCTTTACGAGCAGTACTTC. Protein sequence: CASSKEWSGADLYEQYF.

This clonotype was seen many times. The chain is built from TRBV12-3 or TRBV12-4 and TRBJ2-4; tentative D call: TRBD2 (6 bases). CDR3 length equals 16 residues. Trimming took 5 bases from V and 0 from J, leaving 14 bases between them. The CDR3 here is CASSAPGGLAKNIQYF. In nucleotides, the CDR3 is TGTGCCAGCAGTGCGCCTGGGGGGTTAGCCAAAAACATTCAGTACTTC.

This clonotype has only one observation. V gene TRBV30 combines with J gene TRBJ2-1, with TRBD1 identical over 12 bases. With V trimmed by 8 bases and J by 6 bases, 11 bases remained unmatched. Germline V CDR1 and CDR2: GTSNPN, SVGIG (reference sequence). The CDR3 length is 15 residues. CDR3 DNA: TGTGCCGGGACAGGGGGCCTGGTTTCACGCAATGAGCAGTTCTTC. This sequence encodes CAGTGGLVSRNEQFF. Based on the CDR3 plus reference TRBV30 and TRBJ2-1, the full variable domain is SQTIHQWPATLVQPVGSPLSLECTVEGTSNPNLYWYRQAAGRGLQLLFYSVGIGQISSEVPQNLSASRPQDRQFILSSKKLLLSDSGFYLCAGTGGLVSRNEQFFGPGTRLTVL.

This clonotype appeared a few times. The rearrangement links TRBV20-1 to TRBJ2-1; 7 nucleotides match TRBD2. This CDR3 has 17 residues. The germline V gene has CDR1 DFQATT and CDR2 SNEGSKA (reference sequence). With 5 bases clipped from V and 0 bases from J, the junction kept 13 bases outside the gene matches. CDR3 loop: CSARGDLSGRSYNEQFF. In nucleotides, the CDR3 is TGCAGTGCTCGGGGGGATCTTTCCGGCCGCTCCTACAATGAGCAGTTCTTC.

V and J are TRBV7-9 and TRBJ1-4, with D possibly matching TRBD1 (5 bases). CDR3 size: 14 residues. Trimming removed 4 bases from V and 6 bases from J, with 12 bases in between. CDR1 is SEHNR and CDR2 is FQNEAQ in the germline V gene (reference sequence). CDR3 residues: CASSSGTWDEKLFF. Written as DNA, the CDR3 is TGTGCCAGCAGCTCCGGGACCTGGGATGAAAAACTGTTTTTT.

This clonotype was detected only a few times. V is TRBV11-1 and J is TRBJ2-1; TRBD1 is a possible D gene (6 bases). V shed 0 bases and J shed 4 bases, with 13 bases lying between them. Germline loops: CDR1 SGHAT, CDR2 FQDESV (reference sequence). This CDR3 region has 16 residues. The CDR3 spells CASSLAQGRKYNEQFF. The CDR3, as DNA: TGTGCCAGCAGCTTAGCTCAGGGGCGAAAATACAATGAGCAGTTCTTC.